This TCR beta chain is from a study of blood T cells in healthy people across ages. Overall study results and limits: Higher diversity and more naive CD4+ cells were features of long-lived donors, compared to aged donors. The study could not conclusively compare naive and antigen-experienced cells, given its unsorted PBMCs.

Trimming shortened V by 2 bases and J by 2 bases, and 10 bases separated the two germline ends. The germline V gene has CDR1 MNHNY and CDR2 SVGAGI (reference sequence). The length of the CDR3 is 15 residues. A sample-barcoded 5' primer and a J-beta primer mix were used in a second PCR of about 6 to 11 cycles. MiXCR was run by TCRdb on the 5' RACE reads, yielding one entry per CDR3 protein. The table records around 900,000 distinct CDR3 sequences, more than 25% of them present only once. This clonotype has only a few counts. Its target is unknown. Material: blood. The clonotype comes from a woman of 80 years or more in good health. This chain links TRBV6-6 with TRBJ1-5; possible D gene TRBD1, 5 bases. CDR3 residues: CASSYPQGGNQPQHF. The CDR3 bases are TGTGCCAGCAGTTACCCCCAGGGAGGCAATCAGCCCCAGCATTTT.